The 18 T cell receptor beta chains below all came from one sample that was sequenced in a study of technical replicates of blood from a handful of donors. The table came from immunoSEQ multiplex PCR; TCRdb's copy has only in-frame clones and leaves some out. The sample shows roughly 80,000 clones, around 94% of them seen only once. The source material was T cells isolated from PBMCs. The source is a human donor in good health.

J is TRBJ2-1 and V is TRBV6-5; TRBD1 might be the D (5 bases). The CDR3 is 9 amino acids. CDR1 is MNHEY, CDR2 SVGAGI, per germline. Between the trimmed V and J ends, which lost 11 bases and 13 bases, there was a span of 12 bases. The CDR3 loop is CASGREQFF. CDR3 coding DNA: TGTGCCTCAGGCAGGGAACAGTTCTTC.

The genes are TRBV9 and TRBJ2-3; D is undetermined. In germline, CDR1 is SGDLS, CDR2 YYNGEE. Trimming removed 3 bases from V and 4 bases from J, with 15 bases in between. The CDR3 has 15 amino acids. CDR3 region: CASSERPQSADTQYF. CDR3 coding DNA: TGTGCCAGCAGCGAGAGGCCCCAGAGCGCAGATACGCAGTATTTT.

This chain uses TRBV5-1 with TRBJ2-7; 12 bases align to TRBD1. The length of the CDR3 is 17 residues. Germline trimming cut 4 bases from V and 3 bases from J; bases unmatched to any gene: 11. Looked up from germline, CDR1 is SGHRS and CDR2 is YFSETQ. In DNA form, the CDR3 reads TGCGCCAGCAGCCCCACTGTGGGGACAGGGGGCTTCTACGAGCAGTACTTC. This translates into CASSPTVGTGGFYEQYF.

V gene TRBV7-9 combines with J gene TRBJ2-1; the match to TRBD2 covers 7 bases. The CDR3 is made up of 18 amino acids. Trimming took 1 base from V and 0 from J; bases not matched to a gene: 9. Germline CDR1 and CDR2: SEHNR and FQNEAQ (reference sequence). The CDR3: CASSLGLGTGGSYNEQFF. In DNA form, the CDR3 reads TGTGCCAGCAGCTTAGGGCTCGGGACGGGGGGCTCCTACAATGAGCAGTTCTTC.

This clone was observed a handful of times. DNA of the CDR3: TGCAGCGACAGGATGAACACTGAAGCTTTCTTT. It translates to CSDRMNTEAFF. This chain connects TRBV29-1 to TRBJ1-1, with a weak D call TRBD1 (5 bases). V was shortened by 7 bases and J by 0 bases, with 6 bases between the two germline ends. In germline, CDR1 is SQVTM, CDR2 ANQGSEA. The CDR3 covers 11 residues.

The J gene is TRBJ1-1, the V gene TRBV4-1; D remains unclear. The CDR3 is 14 residues long. Trimming cost V 4 bases and J 0 bases, with 9 bases left between them. CDR1 is MGHRA and CDR2 is YSYEKL in the germline V gene. CDR3 DNA: TGCGCCAGCAGCCTGGGAGGGATGAACACTGAAGCTTTCTTT. It encodes CASSLGGMNTEAFF.

This clone was seen only once. The J gene is TRBJ2-1, the V gene TRBV6-5; 8 positions agree with TRBD2. The V gene end was trimmed by 4 bases and the J gene end by 0 bases; junction bases not matched to a gene: 5. The germline CDR1 and CDR2 sequences are MNHEY and SVGAGI. The length of the CDR3 is 16 residues. CDR3 sequence: CASSLRSGDSYNEQFF. For the CDR3, the DNA is TGTGCCAGCAGTTTACGTAGCGGGGACTCCTACAATGAGCAGTTCTTC.

V is TRBV10-1 and J is TRBJ2-3, with D perhaps matching TRBD2 (5 bases). CDR1 WNHNN and CDR2 SYGVQD come from the germline V gene (reference sequence). The germline V and J ends were trimmed by 10 bases and 2 bases, with 19 bases remaining between them. The CDR3 extends over 15 amino acids. CDR3 nucleotide sequence: TGCGCCATCCCTCTTATGGGAGCCCTCACAGATACGCAGTATTTT. Translation: CAIPLMGALTDTQYF.

CDR3 nucleotides: TGTGCCAGTACCGCCCGGGCGGGAGGGCCCCCAGATACGCAGTATTTT. Translated: CASTARAGGPPDTQYF. The chain uses TRBV19 and TRBJ2-3; 9 bases are a match to TRBD2. The trim removed 7 bases at V and 4 bases at J, leaving 12 bases unmatched. This CDR3 comprises 16 residues. CDR1 and CDR2 from the germline V gene are LNHDA and SQIVND (reference sequence).

This rearrangement joins TRBV6-5 to TRBJ2-7, with 9 bases matching TRBD1. The CDR3 contains 11 residues. The germline gives CDR1 MNHEY, CDR2 SVGAGI. With 6 bases clipped from V and 10 bases from J, the junction kept 4 bases outside the gene matches. The CDR3 nucleotides are TGTGCCAGCAGCCGGGACAGGGCCCAGTACTTC. The encoded protein is CASSRDRAQYF.

A single count supports this clone. The chain combines TRBV5-6 with TRBJ2-5, with 11 bases that match TRBD2. The germline gives CDR1 SGHDT, CDR2 YYEEEE. The CDR3 contains 17 residues. Trimming at V came to 4 bases and at J to 3 bases, leaving 11 bases not matched to a gene. CDR3 sequence: CASSPPGSGRGEETQYF. The CDR3 bases are TGTGCCAGCAGCCCCCCGGGTAGCGGGAGGGGAGAAGAGACCCAGTACTTC.

V usage is TRBV9 and J usage is TRBJ1-2, with TRBD1 matching 7 bases. V trimming: 0 bases; J trimming: 4 bases; junction bases outside the gene matches: 6. Germline V gene data show CDR1 as SGDLS and CDR2 as YYNGEE. CDR3 length: 15 residues. Here the CDR3 reads CASSVAFQGGYGYTF. Here the CDR3 DNA reads TGTGCCAGCAGCGTAGCCTTTCAGGGGGGCTATGGCTACACCTTC. Using reference TRBV9 and TRBJ1-2 for the parts outside the CDR3, the full variable domain is DSGVTQTPKHLITATGQRVTLRCSPRSGDLSVYWYQQSLDQGLQFLIQYYNGEERAKGNILERFSAQQFPDLHSELNLSSLELGDSALYFCASSVAFQGGYGYTFGSGTRLTVV.

This sequence joins TRBV5-4 and TRBJ2-3, with 9 bases that match TRBD1. CDR3 length equals 16 residues. Germline V gene sequence: CDR1 SGHNT, CDR2 YYREEE (reference sequence). Trimming took 5 bases from V and 1 from J; bases not matched to a gene: 8. The CDR3 sequence is CASRIDRGGGTDTQYF. CDR3 nucleotides: TGTGCCAGCAGGATCGACAGGGGGGGAGGCACAGATACGCAGTATTTT. The whole variable domain, filled in from reference TRBV5-4 and TRBJ2-3, reads ETGVTQSPTHLIKTRGQQVTLRCSSQSGHNTVSWYQQALGQGPQFIFQYYREEENGRGNFPPRFSGLQFPNYSSELNVNALELDDSALYLCASRIDRGGGTDTQYFGPGTRLTVL.

The rearrangement uses TRBV2 and TRBJ2-5; D is undetermined. CDR1 SNHLY and CDR2 FYNNEI come from the germline V gene. Trimming left V 4 bases short and J 5 bases short, with 11 bases between. This CDR3 is built from 13 residues. The CDR3 nucleotides are TGTGCCAGCAGTGTTTACCCGCGGGAGACCCAGTACTTC. Amino acid sequence: CASSVYPRETQYF.

This chain links TRBV7-2 with TRBJ2-1; 8 bases line up with TRBD2. The CDR3 covers 15 residues. CDR1 and CDR2 (germline): SGHTA, FQGNSA. After removal of 1 base from V and 7 bases from J, the junction contained 6 bases not matched to a gene. CDR3 sequence (DNA): TGTGCCAGCAGCTTAGATATAGCGGGAAGGAATGAGCAGTTCTTC. Protein product: CASSLDIAGRNEQFF. Looking up the rest from reference TRBV7-2 and TRBJ2-1 gives the full variable domain: GAGVSQSPSNKVTEKGKDVELRCDPISGHTALYWYRQSLGQGLEFLIYFQGNSAPDKSGLPSDRFSAERTGGSVSTLTIQRTQQEDSAVYLCASSLDIAGRNEQFFGPGTRLTVL.

Here the CDR3 reads CAWNPTGINQPQHF. CDR3 bases: TGTGCCTGGAACCCGACAGGGATCAATCAGCCCCAGCATTTT. The chain recombines TRBV30 with TRBJ1-5; 7 bases line up with TRBD1. The CDR3 is 14 residues long. V lost 4 bases and J lost 3; bases outside the gene matches: 6. Germline V gene lookup returns CDR1 GTSNPN and CDR2 SVGIG (reference sequence).

The chain uses TRBV7-2 and TRBJ1-2, with D unresolved. Germline CDR1 and CDR2: SGHTA and FQGNSA. Trimming pared 5 bases from V and 7 bases from J, leaving 17 bases between. The CDR3 runs 14 residues. The CDR3 loop is CASSDKVLVGGYTF. The CDR3 nucleotides are TGTGCCAGCAGCGACAAGGTCCTGGTGGGTGGCTACACCTTC.

The chain employs TRBV6-5 and TRBJ1-1, with TRBD1 matching 8 bases. V was pared by 5 bases and J by 8 bases, with 1 base of the junction left unmatched. In germline, CDR1 is MNHEY, CDR2 SVGAGI. This CDR3 has 11 amino acids. The CDR3 DNA sequence: TGTGCCAGCAGTCGGGACAGGGAAGCTTTCTTT. This sequence encodes CASSRDREAFF.